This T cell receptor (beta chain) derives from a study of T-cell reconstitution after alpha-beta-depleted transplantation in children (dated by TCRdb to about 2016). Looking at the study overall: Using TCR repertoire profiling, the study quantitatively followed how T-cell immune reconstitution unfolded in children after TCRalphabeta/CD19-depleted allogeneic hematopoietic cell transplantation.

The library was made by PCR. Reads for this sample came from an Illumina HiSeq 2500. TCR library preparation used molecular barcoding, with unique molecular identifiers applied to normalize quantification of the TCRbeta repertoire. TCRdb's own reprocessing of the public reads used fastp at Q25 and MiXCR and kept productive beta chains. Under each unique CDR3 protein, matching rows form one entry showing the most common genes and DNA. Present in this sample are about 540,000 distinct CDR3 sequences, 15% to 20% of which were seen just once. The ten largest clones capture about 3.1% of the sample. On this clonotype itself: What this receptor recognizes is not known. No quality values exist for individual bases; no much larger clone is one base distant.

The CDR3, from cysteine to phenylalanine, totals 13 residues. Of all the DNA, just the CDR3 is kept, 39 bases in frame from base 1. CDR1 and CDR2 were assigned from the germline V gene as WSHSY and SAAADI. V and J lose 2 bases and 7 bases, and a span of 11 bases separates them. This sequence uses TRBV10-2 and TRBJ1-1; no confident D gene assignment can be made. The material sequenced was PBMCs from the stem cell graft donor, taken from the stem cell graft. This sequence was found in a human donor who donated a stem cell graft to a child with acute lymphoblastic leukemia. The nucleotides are TGCGCCAGCAGTGAGGGGCACGAACTTGAAGCTTTCTTT. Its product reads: CASSEGHELEAFF.